This is a list of T cell receptor beta chains from one sample in a study of OX40 agonist ivuxolimab in advanced cancers. Generated by immunoSEQ multiplex PCR, the TCRdb table keeps only in-frame clones and is missing some. The sample records 25,000 to 35,000 clones, around nine tenths being singletons. The specimen was CD4+ or CD8+ T cells sorted from blood, collected in a trial of the OX40 agonist ivuxolimab. These receptors came from an adult with an advanced solid tumor such as melanoma, head and neck, liver or kidney cancer. Both conserved end residues are part of each CDR3. D genes are given only for firm matches. Size is stated for part of the rows, as once, few or many counts, or as a class when the clone is expanded.

d_call clone_size j_call v_call cdr3_aa cdr3_nt
- - TRBJ1-4 TRBV6-1 CASRPAPGLGEKLFF TGTGCCAGCAGACCAGCCCCGGGACTCGGAGAAAAACTGTTTTTT
- - TRBJ2-7 TRBV27 CASSVTGSYEQYF TGTGCCAGCAGTGTTACAGGGTCCTACGAGCAGTACTTC
TRBD1 - TRBJ1-5 TRBV2 CASSTTGGSNQPQHF TGTGCCAGCAGTACAACAGGGGGAAGCAATCAGCCCCAGCATTTT
TRBD2 - TRBJ2-5 TRBV9 CASSVSGVQETQYF TGTGCCAGCAGCGTGAGCGGGGTCCAAGAGACCCAGTACTTC
- few TRBJ2-1 TRBV27 CASRTISYNEQFF TGTGCCAGCAGAACGATCTCCTACAATGAGCAGTTCTTC
- - TRBJ2-4 TRBV27 CASRLTGWAKNIQYF TGTGCCAGCAGACTAACAGGGTGGGCCAAAAACATTCAGTACTTC
TRBD2 - TRBJ2-3 TRBV11-2 CASSHPLAGPLSTDTQYF TGTGCCAGCAGCCACCCCCTAGCGGGACCCCTGAGCACAGATACGCAGTATTTT
- - TRBJ2-1 TRBV29-1 CSVPQRGGEQFF TGCAGCGTTCCCCAGAGGGGGGGCGAGCAGTTCTTC
- - TRBJ2-1 TRBV10-2 CASSESVSYNEQFF TGCGCCAGCAGTGAGTCAGTCTCATACAATGAGCAGTTCTTC
TRBD2 - TRBJ2-3 TRBV6-6 CASSPAPSGVTDTQYF TGTGCCAGCAGCCCAGCACCTAGCGGGGTCACAGATACGCAGTATTTT
- - TRBJ2-7 TRBV5-6 CASSPSGSLYEQYF TGTGCCAGCAGCCCCTCGGGATCCCTGTACGAGCAGTACTTC
- - TRBJ2-5 TRBV28 CASSFPPTQGAVSQETQYF TGTGCCAGCAGTTTCCCGCCCACACAAGGGGCAGTTAGCCAAGAGACCCAGTACTTC
- - TRBJ2-5 TRBV28 CASTPGQGRQETQYF TGTGCCAGCACCCCAGGGCAGGGGAGGCAAGAGACCCAGTACTTC
- - TRBJ1-1 TRBV14 CASSPPVSYTEAFF TGTGCCAGCAGCCCCCCAGTGTCTTACACTGAAGCTTTCTTT
- - TRBJ1-6 TRBV19 CASSDRGGHLHF TGTGCCAGTAGCGACCGAGGGGGGCACCTCCACTTT
- few TRBJ1-1 TRBV6-5 CASSYGGLNTEAFF TGTGCCAGCAGTTACGGCGGATTGAACACTGAAGCTTTCTTT
- - TRBJ2-7 TRBV7-2 CASSLLGTSYEQYF TGTGCCAGCAGCTTACTCGGCACGTCCTACGAGCAGTACTTC
- - TRBJ2-2 TRBV28 CASSLSSGDTGELFF TGTGCCAGCAGTTTATCCTCAGGAGACACCGGGGAGCTGTTTTTT
TRBD2 once TRBJ2-7 TRBV6-1 CASRDGRVEQYF TGTGCCAGCAGGGACGGGAGGGTTGAGCAGTACTTC
- - TRBJ2-1 TRBV7-2 CASSLEAADPYNEQFF TGTGCCAGCAGCTTAGAGGCGGCGGATCCCTACAATGAGCAGTTCTTC
TRBD2 - TRBJ2-1 TRBV27 CASSFNLLAGSYNEQFF TGTGCCAGCAGTTTCAACCTACTAGCGGGAAGCTACAATGAGCAGTTCTTC
TRBD1 - TRBJ2-7 TRBV2 CASSSTGGMDEQYF TGTGCCAGCAGTTCGACAGGGGGCATGGACGAGCAGTACTTC
TRBD2 - TRBJ2-5 TRBV9 CASSPTGGLYETQYF TGTGCCAGCAGCCCCACGGGGGGGCTCTATGAGACCCAGTACTTC
- once TRBJ2-1 TRBV6-6 CASSYNTGTNEQFF TGTGCCAGCAGTTACAATACAGGGACCAATGAGCAGTTCTTC
- - TRBJ2-7 TRBV7-9 CASSRGQLDSYEQYF TGTGCCAGCAGCCGTGGACAGCTAGACTCCTACGAGCAGTACTTC
- - TRBJ1-4 TRBV28 CASSAFEKLFF TGTGCCAGCAGCGCGTTTGAAAAACTGTTTTTT
- - TRBJ2-1 TRBV16 CASSPEDRFWAYNEQFF TGTGCCAGCAGCCCCGAAGACAGGTTTTGGGCCTACAATGAGCAGTTCTTC
- - TRBJ2-2 TRBV12-5 CASGLVEGATVNTGELFF TGTGCTAGTGGTTTGGTGGAGGGGGCGACGGTGAACACCGGGGAGCTGTTTTTT
- - TRBJ1-1 TRBV27 CASSLIGGNTEAFF TGTGCCAGCAGTTTAATCGGAGGGAACACTGAAGCTTTCTTT
- - TRBJ1-5 TRBV30 CVWSGWENQPQHF TGTGTCTGGAGTGGATGGGAAAATCAGCCCCAGCATTTT
- - TRBJ1-2 TRBV4-1 CASTSDRGGYGYTF TGCGCCAGCACCTCGGACCGGGGGGGCTATGGCTACACCTTC
- few TRBJ1-2 TRBV11-2 CASSRLANYGYTF TGTGCCAGCAGCCGACTGGCTAACTATGGCTACACCTTC
- - TRBJ2-2 TRBV5-1 CASSLGGDTGELFF TGCGCCAGCAGCTTGGGAGGAGACACCGGGGAGCTGTTTTTT
TRBD1 once TRBJ1-1 TRBV27 CASSSRGGASTEAFF TGTGCCAGCAGTTCGAGAGGGGGCGCATCAACTGAAGCTTTCTTT
- - TRBJ2-1 TRBV4-3 CASSQGGVDSDEQFF TGCGCCAGCAGCCAAGGGGGCGTAGACTCGGATGAGCAGTTCTTC
- - TRBJ2-6 TRBV5-1 CASTSRSGANVLTF TGCGCCAGCACCAGCCGCTCTGGGGCCAACGTCCTGACTTTC
- - TRBJ1-1 TRBV27 CASSPRSGLMNTEAFF TGTGCCAGCAGCCCAAGGTCGGGACTAATGAACACTGAAGCTTTCTTT
TRBD1 few TRBJ1-4 TRBV2 CASEGQGNEKLFF TGTGCCAGCGAGGGACAGGGGAATGAAAAACTGTTTTTT
- - TRBJ2-7 TRBV9 CASSVVEDPSYEQYF TGTGCCAGCAGCGTAGTGGAAGATCCCTCCTACGAGCAGTACTTC
- once TRBJ1-2 TRBV13 CASSLGRGRGGYGYTF TGTGCCAGCAGCTTAGGCCGTGGCAGGGGCGGCTATGGCTACACCTTC